Sequencing of this TCR beta chain was carried out in a study of blood T cells in healthy people across ages. The second PCR ran about 7 to 12 cycles with a sample-barcoded 5' primer and J-beta primers. In TCRdb, the 5' RACE reads were re-called with MiXCR into one record per CDR3 protein. The sample holds 1,100,000 or so distinct CDR3 sequences; 45% are singletons and the top ten take 18%. Per the germline V gene, CDR1 is DFQATT and CDR2 is SNEGSKA (reference sequence). The CDR3 is 14 amino acids. Between the trimmed V and J ends, which lost 2 bases and 4 bases, there was a span of 15 bases. Isolated PBMCs totaled at least 6 million in each sample. This clonotype was counted many times. Its antigen is not identified. Study-wide findings and caveats: The study found more naive CD4+ cells and higher diversity in long-lived than aged donors. There was no known CMV status for donors, so expanded clonotype changes were possibly confounded. Per million T cells, TCR beta diversity dropped roughly linearly as age increased.

The clonotype was recovered from a woman in her fifties or sixties in good health. The V and J genes are TRBV20-1 and TRBJ2-7; D is undetermined. Sequenced: blood. The CDR3 sequence is CSARSATLRYEQYF. The CDR3 coding sequence is TGCAGTGCTAGATCGGCGACCCTGCGGTACGAGCAGTACTTC.